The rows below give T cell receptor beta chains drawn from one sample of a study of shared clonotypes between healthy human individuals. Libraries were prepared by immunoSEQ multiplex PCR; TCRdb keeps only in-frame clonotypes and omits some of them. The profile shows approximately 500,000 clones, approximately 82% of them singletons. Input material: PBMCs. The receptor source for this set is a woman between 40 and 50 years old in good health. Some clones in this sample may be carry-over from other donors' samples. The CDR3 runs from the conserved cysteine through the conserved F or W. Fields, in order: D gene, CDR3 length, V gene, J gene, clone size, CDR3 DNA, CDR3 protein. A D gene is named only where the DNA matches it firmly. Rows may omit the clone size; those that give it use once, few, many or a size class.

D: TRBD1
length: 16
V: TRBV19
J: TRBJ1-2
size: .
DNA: TGTGCCAGTAGTATAGATCGGGACAGAACTAACTATGGCTACACCTTC
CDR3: CASSIDRDRTNYGYTF

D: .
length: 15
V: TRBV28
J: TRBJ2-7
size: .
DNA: TGTGCCAGCAGGCCAGGGTTCGCTAGAGCCTACGAGCAGTACTTC
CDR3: CASRPGFARAYEQYF

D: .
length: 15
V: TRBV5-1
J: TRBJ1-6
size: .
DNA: TGCGCCAGCAGCTTGGGGATCGCCCGTAATTCACCCCTCCACTTT
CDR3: CASSLGIARNSPLHF

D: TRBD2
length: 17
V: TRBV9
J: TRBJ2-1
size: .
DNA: TGTGCCAGCAGCGTAGGGGATTCACGGGGGGTCTACAATGAGCAGTTCTTC
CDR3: CASSVGDSRGVYNEQFF

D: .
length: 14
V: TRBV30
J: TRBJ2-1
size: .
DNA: TGTGCCTGGATACGTGTGGCCGGCTACAATGAGCAGTTCTTC
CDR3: CAWIRVAGYNEQFF

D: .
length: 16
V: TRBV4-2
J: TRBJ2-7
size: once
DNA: TGTGCCAGCAGCCACGCATCCCGGGACTTCCGCTGCGAGCAGTACTTC
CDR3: CASSHASRDFRCEQYF

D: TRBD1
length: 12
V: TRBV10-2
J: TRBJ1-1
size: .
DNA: TGCGCCAGCAGTGAGAACAGGGGTTGGGCTTTCTTT
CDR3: CASSENRGWAFF

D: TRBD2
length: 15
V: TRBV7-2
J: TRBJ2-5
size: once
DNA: TGTGCCAGCAGACCCCGACTAGCGGGCGGGGAGACCCAGTACTTC
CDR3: CASRPRLAGGETQYF

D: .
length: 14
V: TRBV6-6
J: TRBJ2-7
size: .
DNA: TGTGCCAGCAGTCTGGCGGGCCTCGGGGAGGAGCAGTACTTC
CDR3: CASSLAGLGEEQYF

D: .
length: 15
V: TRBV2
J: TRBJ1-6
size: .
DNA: TGTGCCAGCAGTACAACAGGGTCCCCTAATTCACCCCTCCACTTT
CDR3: CASSTTGSPNSPLHF

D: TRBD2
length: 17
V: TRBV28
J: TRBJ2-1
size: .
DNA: TGTGCCAGCAGCATAAACGGACTAGCGGGAGGCTACAATGAGCAGTTCTTC
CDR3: CASSINGLAGGYNEQFF

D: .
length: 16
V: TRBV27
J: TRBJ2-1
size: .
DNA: TGTGCCAGCAGTCTAAGGGGGACATCATCCTACAATGAGCAGTTCTTC
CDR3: CASSLRGTSSYNEQFF

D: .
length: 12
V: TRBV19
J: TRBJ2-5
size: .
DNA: TGTGCCAGTAGTAGCCTAGAGGAGACCCAGTACTTC
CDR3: CASSSLEETQYF

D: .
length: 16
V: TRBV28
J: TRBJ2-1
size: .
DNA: TGTGCCAGCTCCTCTTCGGGAGCTAGTGCCTACAATGAGCAGTTCTTC
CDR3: CASSSSGASAYNEQFF

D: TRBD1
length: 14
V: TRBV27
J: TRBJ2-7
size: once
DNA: TGTGCCAGCAGTCCGCGGGACAGGCTCTACGAGCAGTACTTC
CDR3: CASSPRDRLYEQYF

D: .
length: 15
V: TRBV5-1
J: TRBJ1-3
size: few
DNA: TGCGCCAGCAGCTTGGGACAGATCTCTGGAAACACCATATATTTT
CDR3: CASSLGQISGNTIYF

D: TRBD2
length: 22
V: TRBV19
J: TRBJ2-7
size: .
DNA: TGTGCCAGTAGTTCCGCATCTCTGACTAGCGGGACAGTCTTAAGTAATTCCTACGAGCAGTACTTC
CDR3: CASSSASLTSGTVLSNSYEQYF

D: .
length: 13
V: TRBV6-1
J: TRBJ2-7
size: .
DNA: TGTGCCAGCCACGCCGGCAGGGTCTACGAGCAGTACTTC
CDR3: CASHAGRVYEQYF

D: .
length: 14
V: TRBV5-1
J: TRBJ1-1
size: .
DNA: TGCGCCAGCAGCATACGACCGGTGAACACTGAAGCTTTCTTT
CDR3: CASSIRPVNTEAFF

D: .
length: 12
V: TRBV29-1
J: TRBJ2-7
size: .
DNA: TGCAGCGGTAGGGGGAGATCCCTCGAGCAGTACTTC
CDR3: CSGRGRSLEQYF

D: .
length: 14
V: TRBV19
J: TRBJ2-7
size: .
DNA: TGTGCCAGTAGTATAGCGGGCAGCTCCTACGAGCAGTACTTC
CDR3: CASSIAGSSYEQYF

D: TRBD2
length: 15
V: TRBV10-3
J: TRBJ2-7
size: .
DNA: TGTGCCATCAGTGAGACTAGCGGGAGGAGCTACGAGCAGTACTTC
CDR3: CAISETSGRSYEQYF

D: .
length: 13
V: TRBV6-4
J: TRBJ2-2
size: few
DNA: TGTGCCAGCAGTCTCTCTAACACCGGGGAGCTGTTTTTT
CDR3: CASSLSNTGELFF

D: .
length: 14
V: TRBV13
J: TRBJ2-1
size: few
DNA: TGTGCCAGCAGCGACCGGGACTGGCACAATGAGCAGTTCTTC
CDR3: CASSDRDWHNEQFF

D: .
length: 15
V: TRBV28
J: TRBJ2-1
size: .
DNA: TGTGCCAGCAGACCAACTAGCCGCCCCTACAATGAGCAGTTCTTC
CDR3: CASRPTSRPYNEQFF

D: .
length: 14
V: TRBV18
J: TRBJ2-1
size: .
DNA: TGTGCCAGCTCACCCCCTTATAAGTCGGATGAGCAGTTCTTC
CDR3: CASSPPYKSDEQFF

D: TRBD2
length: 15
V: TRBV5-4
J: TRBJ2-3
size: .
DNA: TGTGCCAGCAGCGGAGGGACTAGCACCACAGATACGCAGTATTTT
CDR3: CASSGGTSTTDTQYF

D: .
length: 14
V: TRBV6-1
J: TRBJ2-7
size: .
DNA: TGTGCCAGCAGTGCTCTACTAGGAGAATACGAGCAGTACTTC
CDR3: CASSALLGEYEQYF

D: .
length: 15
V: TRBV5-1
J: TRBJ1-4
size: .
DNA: TGCGCCAGCAGCTTGGGATATGCAACTAATGAAAAACTGTTTTTT
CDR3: CASSLGYATNEKLFF

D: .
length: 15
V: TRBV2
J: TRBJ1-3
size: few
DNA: TGTGCCAGCAGTGACGGGACTAGCTCTGGAAACACCATATATTTT
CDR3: CASSDGTSSGNTIYF

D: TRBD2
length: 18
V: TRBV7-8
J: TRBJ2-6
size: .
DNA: TGTGCCAGCAGCTTAAGGGCTAGCGGGAGCCCCGGGGCCAACGTCCTGACTTTC
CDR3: CASSLRASGSPGANVLTF

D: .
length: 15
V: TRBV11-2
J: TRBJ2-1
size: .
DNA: TGTGCCAGCAGCTTTAGAGCGGCCACCTACAATGAGCAGTTCTTC
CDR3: CASSFRAATYNEQFF

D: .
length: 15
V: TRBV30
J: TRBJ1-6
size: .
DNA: TGTGCCTGGAGTGGTTCAGGTGGTTATAATTCACCCCTCCACTTT
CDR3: CAWSGSGGYNSPLHF

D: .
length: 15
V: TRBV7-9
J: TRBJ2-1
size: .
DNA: TGTGCCAGCAGCACGCTTGGGCCCTCCTACAATGAGCAGTTCTTC
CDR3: CASSTLGPSYNEQFF

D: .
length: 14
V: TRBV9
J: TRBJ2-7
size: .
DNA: TGTGCCAGCAGCGAGGGGACCGTTTCCTACGAGCAGTACTTC
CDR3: CASSEGTVSYEQYF

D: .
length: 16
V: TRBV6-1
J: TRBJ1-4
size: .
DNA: TGTGCCAGCAGTGAAGCGGGGGGCACAACTAATGAAAAACTGTTTTTT
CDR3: CASSEAGGTTNEKLFF

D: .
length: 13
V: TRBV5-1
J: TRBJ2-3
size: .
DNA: TGCGCCAGCAGCTTGGGGGGCACAGATACGCAGTATTTT
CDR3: CASSLGGTDTQYF

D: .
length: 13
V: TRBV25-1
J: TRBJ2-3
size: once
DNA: TGTGCCAGCACCCCACAAGTAGGGGATACGCAGTATTTT
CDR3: CASTPQVGDTQYF

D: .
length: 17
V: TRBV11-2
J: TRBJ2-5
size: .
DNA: TGTGCCAGCAGCTTAGGTCCCTCAGGAATAGGAGTGGAGACCCAGTACTTC
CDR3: CASSLGPSGIGVETQYF

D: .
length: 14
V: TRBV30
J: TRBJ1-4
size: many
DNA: TGTGCCTGGAGTCCCCTGGGGACTAATGAAAAACTGTTTTTT
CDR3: CAWSPLGTNEKLFF

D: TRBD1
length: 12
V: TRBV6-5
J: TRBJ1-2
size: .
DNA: TGTGCCAGCCAGGGGGGCGCGTATGGCTACACCTTC
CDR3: CASQGGAYGYTF

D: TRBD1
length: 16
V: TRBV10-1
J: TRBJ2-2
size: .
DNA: TGCGCCAGCAGTGAAACGGACAGGGGATATGGCGGGGAGCTGTTTTTT
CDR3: CASSETDRGYGGELFF

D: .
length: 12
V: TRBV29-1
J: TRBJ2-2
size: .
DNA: TGCAGCGTTGCGGGGAACACCGGGGAGCTGTTTTTT
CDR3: CSVAGNTGELFF

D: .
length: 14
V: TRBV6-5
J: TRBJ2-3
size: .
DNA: TGTGCCAGCTTTAAATCCTCAGATCCAGATACGCAGTATTTT
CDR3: CASFKSSDPDTQYF

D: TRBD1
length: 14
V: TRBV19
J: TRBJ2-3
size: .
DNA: TGTGCCAGTAAGGCCGGGACAGGGGCAGATACGCAGTATTTT
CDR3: CASKAGTGADTQYF

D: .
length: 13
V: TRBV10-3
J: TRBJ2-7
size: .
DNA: TGTGCCATCAGTGATATACAGGGTAACGAGCAGTACTTC
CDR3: CAISDIQGNEQYF

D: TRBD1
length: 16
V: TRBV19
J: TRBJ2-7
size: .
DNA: TGTGCCAGTAGTCTCCGTACAGGGGGCCCCTCCTACGAGCAGTACTTC
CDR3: CASSLRTGGPSYEQYF

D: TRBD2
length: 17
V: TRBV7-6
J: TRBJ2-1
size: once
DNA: TGTGCCAGCAGCTTACTATCTAGCGGGAGGTCCGGCAATGAGCAGTTCTTC
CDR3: CASSLLSSGRSGNEQFF

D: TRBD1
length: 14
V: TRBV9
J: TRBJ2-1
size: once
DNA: TGTGCCAGCAGCGTCAGCCACAGGGGACGTGAGCAGTTCTTC
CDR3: CASSVSHRGREQFF

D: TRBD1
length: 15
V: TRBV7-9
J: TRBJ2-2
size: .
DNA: TGTGCCAGCAGCGTAGGACAGGGGAACACCGGGGAGCTGTTTTTT
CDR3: CASSVGQGNTGELFF

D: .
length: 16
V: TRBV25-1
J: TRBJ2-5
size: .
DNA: TGTGCCAGCAGTGATTATTTGACAGGGAGGGGGGAGACCCAGTACTTC
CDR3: CASSDYLTGRGETQYF

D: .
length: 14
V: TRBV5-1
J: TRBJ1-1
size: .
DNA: TGCGCCAGCAGCGTAGAGCCGGGGCGGACTGAAGCTTTCTTT
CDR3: CASSVEPGRTEAFF

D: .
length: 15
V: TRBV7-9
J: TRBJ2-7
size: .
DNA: TGTGCCAGCAGCTTAGAGGTTGTAGGAACCTACGAGCAGTACTTC
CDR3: CASSLEVVGTYEQYF

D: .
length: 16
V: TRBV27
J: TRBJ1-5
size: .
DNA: TGTGCCAGCAGTTTATTTTCCACAGGGCTGGATCAGCCCCAGCATTTT
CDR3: CASSLFSTGLDQPQHF

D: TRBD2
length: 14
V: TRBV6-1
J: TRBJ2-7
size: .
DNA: TGTGCCAGCAGGGTAGGCGGGAGCTCCTACGAGCAGTACTTC
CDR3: CASRVGGSSYEQYF

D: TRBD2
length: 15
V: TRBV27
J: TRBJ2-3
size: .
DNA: TGTGCCAGCAGTTGGGCGGGAGGTAGCACAGATACGCAGTATTTT
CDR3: CASSWAGGSTDTQYF

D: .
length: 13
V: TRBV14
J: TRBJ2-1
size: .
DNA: TGTGCCAGCAGCCAAGATTTCTACAATGAGCAGTTCTTC
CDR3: CASSQDFYNEQFF

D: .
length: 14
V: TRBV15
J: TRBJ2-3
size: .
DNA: TGTGCCACCAGCAGAGATCCTAGCGCAGATACGCAGTATTTT
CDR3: CATSRDPSADTQYF

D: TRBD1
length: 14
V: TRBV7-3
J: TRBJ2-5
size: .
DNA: TGTGCCAGCAGCCGGACAGGGGACCAAGAGACCCAGTACTTC
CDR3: CASSRTGDQETQYF